These 21 T cell receptor beta chains came from one sample sequenced in a study of T cell responses to AZD1222 COVID-19 vaccine. The data were produced by immunoSEQ multiplex PCR, yet TCRdb's version contains in-frame clones alone and is incomplete. The table lists 100,000 or so clones, about 87% of them singletons. The sample was peripheral blood, taken on day 0 of AZD1222 vaccination. All receptors come from an adult in good health.

The chain couples TRBV27 to TRBJ1-1; TRBD1 aligns across 8 bases. V lost 5 bases, J lost 1 base, and 6 bases stayed unmatched. Germline assignment: CDR1 MNHEY and CDR2 SMNVEV (reference sequence). CDR3 size: 15 residues. CDR3 in amino acids: CASSPRQGRNTEAFF. The CDR3, as DNA: TGTGCCAGCAGTCCGCGACAGGGGAGGAACACTGAAGCTTTCTTT.

V usage is TRBV19 and J usage is TRBJ1-1, with D uncertain. With 8 bases removed from V and 11 bases from J, the gap between germline ends came to 18 bases. This CDR3 contains 12 residues. The germline gives CDR1 LNHDA, CDR2 SQIVND (reference sequence). CDR3 DNA sequence: TGTGCCAGTGGAGAGTCGTTATTTGACGCTTTCTTT. Its translation: CASGESLFDAFF.

The chain links TRBV7-2 to TRBJ2-5, with 9 bases aligning to TRBD1. The germline CDR1 and CDR2 sequences are SGHTA and FQGNSA. The V and J ends lost 5 bases and 3 bases, in that order; junction bases with no gene match: 4. The CDR3 length is 14 residues. CDR3 nucleotides: TGTGCCAGCAGCCGCCGGACAGGGGAAGAGACCCAGTACTTC. It is translated as CASSRRTGEETQYF.

A single count supports this clone. V gene TRBV5-1 combines with J gene TRBJ1-3; a weak D match, TRBD1 (5 bases). Germline CDR1 and CDR2: SGHRS and YFSETQ. The CDR3 extends over 17 amino acids. V was pared by 0 bases and J by 0 bases, with 13 bases between. The CDR3 protein is CASSLGWGPDSGNTIYF. DNA of the CDR3: TGCGCCAGCAGCTTGGGGTGGGGCCCTGACTCTGGAAACACCATATATTTT.

This chain joins TRBV29-1 and TRBJ2-7; 10 bases match TRBD1. This CDR3 has 14 amino acids. The germline V gene encodes CDR1 SQVTM and CDR2 ANQGSEA. Losses at the gene ends were 5 bases for V and 6 bases for J; bases not matched to a gene: 10. The CDR3 loop is CSVSGGDRGSEQYF. In DNA, the CDR3 is TGCAGCGTTTCGGGAGGGGACAGGGGCTCCGAGCAGTACTTC.

This clone was seen only once. This chain joins TRBV5-6 and TRBJ2-7; possibly TRBD1 for D (6 bases). Trimming took 4 bases from V and 0 from J, leaving 23 bases between them. The CDR3 consists of 18 residues. From germline, CDR1 is SGHDT and CDR2 YYEEEE. CDR3 sequence reads: CASSRRRGSYISSYEQYF. The CDR3 region has the DNA TGTGCCAGCAGCCGGCGCAGGGGTTCCTACATCAGCTCCTACGAGCAGTACTTC.

The chain links TRBV7-8 to TRBJ2-7; 9 bases are shared with TRBD2. The CDR3 is 17 amino acids. V was pared by 5 bases and J by 1 base, with 12 bases of the junction left unmatched. CDR1 and CDR2 (germline): SGHVS, FQNEAQ. Here the CDR3 reads CASSTRVASGASYEQYF. Here the CDR3 DNA reads TGTGCCAGCAGCACGCGGGTGGCTAGCGGGGCTTCCTACGAGCAGTACTTC.

The J gene is TRBJ2-5, the V gene TRBV7-2, with D perhaps TRBD2 (6 bases). V lost 4 bases, J lost 5 bases, and 17 bases lay in between. Germline V gene sequence: CDR1 SGHTA, CDR2 FQGNSA. The CDR3 totals 15 residues. The CDR3 coding sequence is TGTGCCAGCAGCTGGCAATGGGGAGGCGGTGAGACCCAGTACTTC. It yields the protein CASSWQWGGGETQYF.

V gene TRBV7-3 combines with J gene TRBJ2-3; D is perhaps TRBD1 or TRBD2 (6 bases each). The CDR3 contains 13 residues. V shed 7 bases and J shed 2 bases, with 10 bases lying between them. Germline values: CDR1 SGHTA, CDR2 FQGTGA. The CDR3 nucleotides read TGTGCCAGCACCCCGGGGGCCACAGATACGCAGTATTTT. Amino acids: CASTPGATDTQYF.

The chain couples TRBV6-2 or TRBV6-3 to TRBJ1-1, with TRBD1 as a possible D gene (6 bases). CDR1 and CDR2 from the germline V gene are MNHEY and SVGEGT. The V end lost 5 bases, the J end lost 8 bases, and 12 bases lay between the germline ends. This CDR3 spans 12 amino acids. CDR3 in DNA: TGTGCCAGCAGTGCAACCGGGACAGAAGCTTTCTTT. Translated, it gives CASSATGTEAFF.

This clone was observed a handful of times. J is TRBJ1-5 and V is TRBV7-2; 8 nucleotides match TRBD1. The CDR3 extends over 14 amino acids. Per the germline V gene, CDR1 is SGHTA and CDR2 is FQGNSA. V lost 6 bases and J lost 5; bases outside the gene matches: 6. As DNA, the CDR3 is TGTGCCAGCAGTTCCGACAGGGGTTATCAGCCCCAGCATTTT. This encodes CASSSDRGYQPQHF.

The chain links TRBV6-2 or TRBV6-3 to TRBJ1-3, with D possibly TRBD1 on 6 matching bases. This CDR3 contains 14 residues. V lost 4 bases to trimming and J lost 0 bases, with 7 bases between them. CDR1 is MNHEY and CDR2 is SVGEGT in the germline V gene. Written as DNA, the CDR3 is TGTGCCAGCAGTTGGACAGACTCTGGAAACACCATATATTTT. Translation gives CASSWTDSGNTIYF.

V gene TRBV5-1 combines with J gene TRBJ2-3; 8 positions match TRBD2. Trimming cost V 1 base and J 1 base; bases outside gene matches: 2. This CDR3 contains 15 residues. Germline CDR1 SGHRS, CDR2 YFSETQ. CDR3 DNA: TGCGCCAGCAGCTTGTCCGGGAGGGGCACAGATACGCAGTATTTT. The encoded protein is CASSLSGRGTDTQYF.

This chain connects TRBV5-1 to TRBJ1-5; 10 bases are a match to TRBD1. With 3 bases clipped from V and 8 bases from J, the junction kept 11 bases outside the gene matches. The germline CDR1 and CDR2 sequences are SGHRS and YFSETQ. The CDR3 runs to 16 residues. The CDR3 here is CASSSGDRGLGEPQHF. The CDR3, as DNA: TGCGCCAGCAGCTCTGGGGACAGGGGCCTAGGGGAGCCCCAGCATTTT. Supplemented by reference TRBV5-1 and TRBJ1-5, the full variable domain reads KAGVTQTPRYLIKTRGQQVTLSCSPISGHRSVSWYQQTPGQGLQFLFEYFSETQRNKGNFPGRFSGRQFSNSRSEMNVSTLELGDSALYLCASSSGDRGLGEPQHFGDGTRLSIL.

CDR3 sequence (DNA): TGTGCCAGCAGTTTCCTCGCCGGGACAGCTTACTACGAGCAGTACTTC. Encoded protein: CASSFLAGTAYYEQYF. This chain uses TRBV28 with TRBJ2-7, with 7 positions matching TRBD1. Germline values: CDR1 MDHEN, CDR2 SYDVKM. Trimming took 3 bases from V and 3 from J; bases not matched to a gene: 11. The CDR3 runs to 16 residues. Supplemented by reference TRBV28 and TRBJ2-7, the full variable domain reads DVKVTQSSRYLVKRTGEKVFLECVQDMDHENMFWYRQDPGLGLRLIYFSYDVKMKEKGDIPEGYSVSREKKERFSLILESASTNQTSMYLCASSFLAGTAYYEQYFGPGTRLTVT.

The chain's CDR3 is CASLGVHLGGNEQFF. The CDR3 DNA is TGTGCCAGCCTAGGGGTTCATCTAGGAGGGAATGAGCAGTTCTTC. The rearrangement links TRBV28 to TRBJ2-1, with D perhaps TRBD2 (6 bases). Trimming shortened V by 8 bases and J by 7 bases, and 21 bases separated the two germline ends. The CDR3 covers 15 residues. Germline CDR1 is MDHEN and CDR2 is SYDVKM. Drawing the rest from reference TRBV28 and TRBJ2-1, the complete variable domain is DVKVTQSSRYLVKRTGEKVFLECVQDMDHENMFWYRQDPGLGLRLIYFSYDVKMKEKGDIPEGYSVSREKKERFSLILESASTNQTSMYLCASLGVHLGGNEQFFGPGTRLTVL.

The chain links TRBV7-7 to TRBJ2-1, with 8 bases lining up with TRBD1. The germline V gene has CDR1 SSHAT and CDR2 FNYEAQ (reference sequence). The CDR3 runs 15 residues. V was clipped by 5 bases and J by 2 bases; unmatched bases: 5. The CDR3 DNA reads as TGTGCCAGCAGCCCTGGACAGGGAACCTACAATGAGCAGTTCTTC. Protein product: CASSPGQGTYNEQFF.

The chain carries TRBV5-4 and TRBJ1-2; D gene ambiguous. The CDR3 spans 14 residues. Germline assignment: CDR1 SGHNT and CDR2 YYREEE (reference sequence). Trimming removed 0 bases at V and 0 bases at J, with 6 bases between. This CDR3 reads CASSLAGTNYGYTF. CDR3 sequence (DNA): TGTGCCAGCAGCTTGGCCGGCACTAACTATGGCTACACCTTC.

The chain links TRBV2 to TRBJ2-1, with D perhaps matching TRBD1 (5 bases). Between the trimmed V and J ends, which lost 4 bases and 6 bases, there was a span of 10 bases. CDR3 size: 13 residues. Germline V lookup: CDR1 SNHLY, CDR2 FYNNEI. Written as DNA, the CDR3 is TGTGCCAGCAGTGCACAGGTTAGCAATGAGCAGTTCTTC. Protein sequence: CASSAQVSNEQFF.

As to this clone: At one boundary the junction diverges from the germline segment, which might be a read error. The V and J genes are TRBV28 and TRBJ2-1, with D perhaps matching TRBD2 (6 bases). CDR1 is MDHEN and CDR2 is SYDVKM in the germline V gene. The CDR3 consists of 14 residues. CDR3 residues: CASLSGSAYNGQFF. As DNA, the CDR3 is TGTGCCAGCCTCTCCGGGAGCGCCTACAATGGGCAGTTCTTC.

This clone was observed once. CDR3 bases: TGCAGCGCAGGTGACAGGGTACGCTCCAATGAGCAGTTCTTC. Translating gives CSAGDRVRSNEQFF. The genes are TRBV29-1 and TRBJ2-1, with 7 bases that match TRBD1. CDR1 and CDR2 (germline): SQVTM, ANQGSEA. The V segment lost 7 bases and the J segment 6 bases; nucleotides outside the gene matches: 12. The CDR3 totals 14 residues.